Given below is one T cell receptor beta chain in context. The antigen remains unidentified. The PCR contained 60 Vbeta and 13 Jbeta primers. Produced via immunoSEQ multiplex PCR; TCRdb's table is partial and in-frame only. This table holds tens of thousands of clones. The data were obtained in a study of cytomegalovirus exposure and HLA in healthy donors. Study-level points and caveats: Links to common viral pathogens appeared, in a later analysis, for several of the most significant clusters. Diagnosis of cytomegalovirus status made by the classifier reportedly showed high specificity and sensitivity. Overall, approximately 150 TCR beta chains were annotated as cytomegalovirus-associated.

This CDR3 contains 19 residues. Losses at the gene ends were 3 bases for V and 7 bases for J; bases not matched to a gene: 19. Per the germline V gene, CDR1 is LNHDA and CDR2 is SQIVND (reference sequence). The specimen was PBMCs. This TCR came from a woman aged 40 to 55 in good health and CMV-seropositive. The chain carries TRBV19 and TRBJ1-5; 9 nucleotides align to TRBD1. The CDR3 region has the DNA TGTGCCAGTAGTATCGAGTATCCACACAGGGGGCAAAGGGGACAGCCCCAGCATTTT. Translated, it gives CASSIEYPHRGQRGQPQHF.